This T cell receptor beta chain was sequenced for a study of spatial heterogeneity in lung cancer. This clonotype has a count of ten or more. The antigen is not known. Germline assignment: CDR1 SQVTM and CDR2 ANQGSEA. V dropped 7 bases and J dropped 7 bases, with 14 bases sitting between them. This CDR3 is 11 amino acids long. The time point here: sample taken at primary tumor resection. Samples were obtained from 65 to 80 donors, all untreated early-stage non-small cell lung cancer patients. No cells were sorted before sequencing. The whole RNA sequenced was extracted from tumor, nontumor lung or frozen PBMC. Each TCR cDNA molecule bore a unique molecular identifier. TCRdb itself ran the 5' RACE reads through MiXCR, one entry per CDR3 protein. The data show about 38,000 distinct CDR3 sequences, around 5% seen once. Findings and caveats of the study: Follow-up blood showed ubiquitous expanded tumor TCRs less than blood at resection did.

The material was PBMCs, obtained at surgery. This chain links TRBV29-1 with TRBJ2-7; no reliable D call. The clonotype was recovered from a female donor with early-stage non-small cell lung cancer. This CDR3 is CSAGGSREQYF. CDR3 DNA: TGCAGCGCCGGTGGTTCCAGAGAGCAGTACTTC.